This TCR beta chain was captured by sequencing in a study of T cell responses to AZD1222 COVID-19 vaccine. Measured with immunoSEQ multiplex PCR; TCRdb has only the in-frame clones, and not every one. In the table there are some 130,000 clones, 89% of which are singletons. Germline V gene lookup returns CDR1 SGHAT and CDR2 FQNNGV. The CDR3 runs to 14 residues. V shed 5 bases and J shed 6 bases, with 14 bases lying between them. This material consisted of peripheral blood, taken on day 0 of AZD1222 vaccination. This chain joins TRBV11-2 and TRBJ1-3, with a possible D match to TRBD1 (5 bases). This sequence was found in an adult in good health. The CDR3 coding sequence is TGTGCCAGCAGCCCCACGGCCAGGGAAAACACCATATATTTT. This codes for CASSPTARENTIYF.